This paragraph covers one TCR beta chain sequence. No antigen is known for it. The data stem from a study of T cell responses to AZD1222 COVID-19 vaccine. Overall study results and limits: Targets within unmutated variant regions were reportedly found for nearly half of spike-specific TCRs. An increase in Spike-specific TCR breadth and depth was observed after two AZD1222 doses. Seropositive at baseline were only a handful of AZD1222 recipients.

The CDR3 runs to 12 residues. Trimming shortened V by 6 bases and J by 8 bases, and 11 bases separated the two germline ends. Measured with immunoSEQ multiplex PCR; TCRdb has only the in-frame clones, and not every one. Among around 130,000 clones, 75% to 95% were seen once, and the ten largest hold 1.5% to 2%. This TCR came from an adult who received the AZD1222 COVID-19 vaccine. The chain links TRBV12-3 or TRBV12-4 to TRBJ2-1; D is uncertain. The material was peripheral blood, obtained 28 days after the second AZD1222 dose. In nucleotides, the CDR3 is TGTGCCAGCAGCACGCAGGTCCATGAGCAGTTCTTC. The encoded protein is CASSTQVHEQFF.